Presented here are 28 T cell receptor beta chains from one specimen sequenced in a study of cytomegalovirus exposure and HLA in healthy donors. Sequenced by immunoSEQ multiplex PCR; TCRdb stores in-frame clones only, minus some. Of tens of thousands of clones in the sample, 89% were seen once. Sequencing was done on a sample of PBMCs. The receptors shown here come from a woman younger than 35 in good health and CMV-seronegative.

This clone showed up just once. This rearrangement joins TRBV7-2 to TRBJ2-3; 14 nucleotides line up with TRBD2. This CDR3 is 16 amino acids long. Per germline, CDR1 SGHTA and CDR2 FQGNSA. V was pared by 3 bases and J by 4 bases, with 3 bases of the junction left unmatched. The CDR3 is CASSLRLAGGSDTQYF. As DNA, the CDR3 is TGTGCCAGCAGCTTGCGACTAGCGGGAGGGTCAGATACGCAGTATTTT.

This clone was detected only a few times. The chain uses TRBV27 and TRBJ1-5; TRBD1 matches at 9 bases. Germline V gives CDR1 MNHEY, CDR2 SMNVEV (reference sequence). The V and J ends lost 0 bases and 6 bases, in that order; junction bases with no gene match: 9. The CDR3 is 17 amino acids. CDR3 loop: CASSLSGGQGAGQPQHF. DNA of the CDR3: TGTGCCAGCAGTTTATCGGGGGGACAGGGTGCGGGTCAGCCCCAGCATTTT.

The chain is built from TRBV28 and TRBJ1-5; D not resolved. V was cut by 2 bases and J by 2 bases, with 19 bases left in between. The germline gives CDR1 MDHEN, CDR2 SYDVKM. The CDR3 is 18 amino acids. The CDR3 bases are TGTGCCAGCAGTTTACGGGGAACCCACCTCGGGGGCAATCAGCCCCAGCATTTT. This codes for CASSLRGTHLGGNQPQHF.

This clone has only one observation. V is TRBV7-2 and J is TRBJ2-7; D not resolved. CDR3 length: 11 amino acids. CDR1 is SGHTA, CDR2 FQGNSA, per germline. The V end lost 4 bases, the J end lost 3 bases, and 4 bases lay between the germline ends. For the CDR3, the DNA is TGTGCCAGCAGCTCCCACTACGAGCAGTACTTC. This translates into CASSSHYEQYF.

The rearrangement links TRBV6-5 to TRBJ2-7; no clear D gene. V was pared by 0 bases and J by 3 bases, with 9 bases between. From germline, CDR1 is MNHEY and CDR2 SVGAGI. The CDR3 is 14 residues long. CDR3 in amino acids: CASSYSASLYEQYF. The CDR3 nucleotides read TGTGCCAGCAGTTACTCCGCCAGTCTCTACGAGCAGTACTTC.

This clone showed up just once. The chain links TRBV6-5 to TRBJ1-1; D may be TRBD1 (6 bases). The CDR3 extends over 14 amino acids. Germline assignment: CDR1 MNHEY and CDR2 SVGAGI. V shed 7 bases and J shed 8 bases, with 20 bases lying between them. The CDR3, as DNA: TGTGCCAGCAACAACCTGGGGGCCCATCGAGAAGCTTTCTTT. Its protein product is CASNNLGAHREAFF.

The gene calls are TRBV2 and TRBJ2-5, with 9 bases that match TRBD1. V shed 9 bases and J 4 bases; nucleotides not matched to a gene: 9. CDR1 and CDR2 (germline): SNHLY, FYNNEI. This CDR3 spans 14 amino acids. The CDR3, as DNA: TGTGCCAGTCGAACGGGACAGGGTTTAGAGACCCAGTACTTC. Translating it yields CASRTGQGLETQYF. Looking up the rest from reference TRBV2 and TRBJ2-5 gives the full variable domain: EPEVTQTPSHQVTQMGQEVILRCVPISNHLYFYWYRQILGQKVEFLVSFYNNEISEKSEIFDDQFSVERPDGSNFTLKIRSTKLEDSAMYFCASRTGQGLETQYFGPGTRLLVL.

The CDR3 coding sequence is TGCGCCAGCAGCACCAGACAGGGCTCCTACAATGAGCAGTTCTTC. Its protein product is CASSTRQGSYNEQFF. V gene TRBV5-1 combines with J gene TRBJ2-1; 7 nucleotides match TRBD1. There are 15 residues in the CDR3. CDR1 SGHRS and CDR2 YFSETQ come from the germline V gene. V lost 4 bases to trimming and J lost 0 bases; unmatched junction nucleotides: 4. Using reference TRBV5-1 and TRBJ2-1 for the parts outside the CDR3, the full variable domain is KAGVTQTPRYLIKTRGQQVTLSCSPISGHRSVSWYQQTPGQGLQFLFEYFSETQRNKGNFPGRFSGRQFSNSRSEMNVSTLELGDSALYLCASSTRQGSYNEQFFGPGTRLTVL.

This clone was seen only once. The chain employs TRBV6-5 and TRBJ2-1; tentatively, D is TRBD1 (6 bases). The V and J ends lost 5 bases and 10 bases respectively, with 21 bases between them. Per germline, CDR1 MNHEY and CDR2 SVGAGI. The CDR3 runs 15 residues. CDR3 in amino acids: CASSTQGRRLGEQFF. The CDR3 DNA is TGTGCCAGCAGTACACAGGGACGCCGTCTCGGGGAGCAGTTCTTC.

The gene calls are TRBV27 and TRBJ2-1; tentative D call: TRBD2 (6 bases). The CDR3 has 15 residues. Germline-derived CDR1 and CDR2 are MNHEY and SMNVEV (reference sequence). Trimming removed 0 bases at V and 6 bases at J, with 12 bases between. DNA of the CDR3: TGTGCCAGCAGTTTATCGGGGGGAACGGCCAATGAGCAGTTCTTC. As protein: CASSLSGGTANEQFF.

The chain combines TRBV11-3 with TRBJ2-1, with a tentative D call TRBD2 (5 bases). V was clipped by 5 bases and J by 8 bases, with 13 bases between them. The CDR3 consists of 13 residues. Germline V gene sequence: CDR1 SGHNT, CDR2 YENEEA. CDR3 protein: CASSKREGDEQFF. The DNA of the CDR3 is TGTGCCAGCAGCAAACGCGAGGGCGATGAGCAGTTCTTC.

The genes are TRBV7-2 and TRBJ1-3; D gene ambiguous. The CDR3 has 14 amino acids. Germline V gene lookup returns CDR1 SGHTA and CDR2 FQGNSA. V shed 5 bases and J shed 0 bases, with 8 bases lying between them. The chain's CDR3 is CASSPQFSGNTIYF. CDR3 in DNA: TGTGCCAGCAGCCCCCAATTCTCTGGAAACACCATATATTTT.

This clone is judged medium-sized. The gene calls are TRBV25-1 and TRBJ1-2; D possibly corresponds to TRBD1 (6 bases). V lost 5 bases, J lost 8 bases, and 18 bases lay in between. This CDR3 is 14 amino acids long. The germline gives CDR1 MGHDK, CDR2 SYGVNS. The chain's CDR3 is CASSPRGAGEGYTF. DNA of the CDR3: TGTGCCAGCAGTCCTCGGGGGGCTGGGGAGGGCTACACCTTC.

V and J are TRBV27 and TRBJ2-4; 9 bases line up with TRBD1. The V and J ends lost 1 base and 9 bases, in that order; junction bases with no gene match: 13. The CDR3 length is 17 residues. Looked up from germline, CDR1 is MNHEY and CDR2 is SMNVEV (reference sequence). The CDR3 DNA reads TGTGCCAGCAGTTTATTAGGGACAGGGCCCAGCAGGGGCATTCAGTACTTC. This codes for CASSLLGTGPSRGIQYF.

The rearrangement uses TRBV30 and TRBJ2-3; 7 bases match TRBD2. Per germline, CDR1 GTSNPN and CDR2 SVGIG (reference sequence). V lost 2 bases, J lost 5 bases, and 7 bases stayed unmatched. The CDR3 covers 14 residues. DNA of the CDR3: TGTGCCTGGAGTACAAATGGGAGGGGAGATACGCAGTATTTT. As protein: CAWSTNGRGDTQYF.

The chain uses TRBV27 and TRBJ2-3, with D perhaps matching TRBD1 (6 bases). The CDR3 extends over 15 amino acids. Looked up from germline, CDR1 is MNHEY and CDR2 is SMNVEV (reference sequence). V dropped 3 bases and J dropped 0 bases, with 10 bases sitting between them. The CDR3 region has the DNA TGTGCCAGCAGTTTGCAGGACAGTAGCACAGATACGCAGTATTTT. Translating it yields CASSLQDSSTDTQYF.

The rearrangement joins TRBV30 to TRBJ2-7, with TRBD2 matching 9 bases. The CDR3 totals 13 residues. V gave up 5 bases and J gave up 1 base; unmatched junction bases: 3. Germline V CDR1 and CDR2: GTSNPN, SVGIG (reference sequence). The CDR3 DNA follows: TGTGCCTGGGCGACTAGCGGATCCTACGAGCAGTACTTC. Amino acid sequence: CAWATSGSYEQYF.

V and J are TRBV9 and TRBJ1-1, with unresolved D. CDR1 is SGDLS and CDR2 is YYNGEE in the germline V gene. With 6 bases removed from V and 1 base from J, the gap between germline ends came to 16 bases. The CDR3 length is 15 residues. CDR3 region: CASTPGRSQNTEAFF. In DNA, the CDR3 is TGTGCCAGCACCCCGGGGAGGTCTCAGAACACTGAAGCTTTCTTT.

This rearrangement joins TRBV10-3 to TRBJ2-7, with 9 bases identical to TRBD1. Germline V gives CDR1 ENHRY, CDR2 SYGVKD. There are 15 residues in the CDR3. J gave up 5 bases and V 8 bases, and 13 bases lay outside the gene matches. CDR3 sequence: CAISLSGQGFHEQYF. CDR3 nucleotide sequence: TGTGCCATCTCTTTAAGCGGACAGGGGTTCCACGAGCAGTACTTC.

A single count supports this clone. This rearrangement joins TRBV10-1 to TRBJ2-1, with D tentatively TRBD2 (6 bases). The length of the CDR3 is 14 residues. The V and J ends lost 1 base and 5 bases respectively, with 9 bases between them. Germline assignment: CDR1 WNHNN and CDR2 SYGVQD (reference sequence). CDR3 sequence reads: CASSEYGSNNEQFF. The CDR3 DNA reads TGCGCCAGCAGTGAGTACGGGAGTAACAATGAGCAGTTCTTC.

The chain employs TRBV6-1 and TRBJ2-7; 9 bases are a match to TRBD1. V was clipped by 2 bases and J by 4 bases; unmatched bases: 9. Germline values: CDR1 MNHNS, CDR2 SASEGT. The CDR3 is made up of 16 amino acids. This CDR3 is CASSESFATGGYEQYF. The CDR3 coding sequence is TGTGCCAGCAGTGAAAGCTTTGCGACAGGGGGGTACGAGCAGTACTTC.

This sequence joins TRBV5-6 and TRBJ2-1; 10 nucleotides agree with TRBD1. Germline V CDR1 and CDR2: SGHDT, YYEEEE. The CDR3 spans 16 residues. With V trimmed by 0 bases and J by 3 bases, 3 bases remained unmatched. This chain's CDR3 is CASSLGDRGLYNEQFF. CDR3 DNA: TGTGCCAGCAGCTTGGGTGACAGGGGGCTCTACAATGAGCAGTTCTTC.

The sample holds a few counts of this clone. The V call is TRBV14, the J call TRBJ2-7, with 11 nucleotides matching TRBD2. V lost 4 bases to trimming and J lost 6 bases; unmatched junction nucleotides: 17. This CDR3 region has 18 residues. Germline V CDR1 and CDR2: SGHDN, FVKESK. The CDR3 DNA is TGTGCCAGCAGCCGGGGACTAGCGGATGTAGGCCGGAGTATCGAGCAGTACTTC. It codes for CASSRGLADVGRSIEQYF.

V usage is TRBV7-6 and J usage is TRBJ2-7, with 7 bases matching TRBD1. Per the germline V gene, CDR1 is SGHVS and CDR2 is FNYEAQ. J was trimmed by 4 bases and V by 1 base; bases with no gene match: 10. The CDR3 sequence is 16 residues long. CDR3 region: CASSLGVTGALYEQYF. The CDR3 nucleotides are TGTGCCAGCAGCTTAGGGGTTACAGGGGCCCTATACGAGCAGTACTTC.

The chain uses TRBV6-6 and TRBJ2-3; no reliable D call. V was shortened by 6 bases and J by 0 bases, with 4 bases between the two germline ends. There are 12 residues in the CDR3. CDR1 is MNHNY and CDR2 is SVGAGI in the germline V gene (reference sequence). This CDR3 reads CASSRSTDTQYF. The CDR3 nucleotides read TGTGCCAGCAGCCGGAGCACAGATACGCAGTATTTT.

The gene calls are TRBV5-5 and TRBJ2-3; 7 bases align to TRBD1. J was trimmed by 2 bases and V by 4 bases; bases with no gene match: 7. The CDR3 covers 15 residues. Germline V gene sequence: CDR1 SGHKS, CDR2 YYEKEE (reference sequence). The CDR3 bases are TGTGCCAGCAGCCGACAGGGCCGGGCCACAGATACGCAGTATTTT. Amino acids: CASSRQGRATDTQYF.

The genes are TRBV6-5 and TRBJ1-6; 7 positions match TRBD1. In germline, CDR1 is MNHEY, CDR2 SVGAGI. The CDR3 runs 14 residues. Trimming removed 2 bases from V and 7 bases from J; junction bases left unmatched: 2. The chain's CDR3 is CASSYTGDNSPLHF. In nucleotides, the CDR3 is TGTGCCAGCAGTTACACAGGGGACAATTCACCCCTCCACTTT.

The J gene is TRBJ1-6, the V gene TRBV6-1; 11 nucleotides line up with TRBD1. Trimming at V came to 1 base and at J to 10 bases, leaving 0 bases not matched to a gene. The CDR3 sequence is 14 residues long. CDR1 is MNHNS, CDR2 SASEGT, per germline. The CDR3 DNA is TGTGCCAGCAGTGAAGGGACAGGGGGCTCACCCCTCCACTTT. Protein sequence: CASSEGTGGSPLHF.